What follows describes a single TCR beta chain. Antigen specificity is unknown. The CDR3 is 18 amino acids. Unmatched junction bases numbered 7, after V lost 2 bases and J lost 0 bases. From germline, CDR1 is MGHRA and CDR2 YSYEKL. The data stem from a study of T cells after yellow fever vaccination. Study conclusions and caveats: There was a possibility that FACS-sorted repertoires contained abundant clonotypes contaminating from the bulk population. Researchers noted that a small share of clonotypes showed up in both CD4 and CD8 compartments.

TCRdb re-called the 5' RACE reads with MiXCR, one entry per CDR3 protein. The sample contains approximately 330,000 distinct CDR3 sequences, 4.1% of which appear only once. The receptor's source is a man aged 18-30 years who received the YFV17D yellow fever vaccine. Here the sequenced sample was PBMCs, taken 5 days after the yellow fever booster vaccination. The rearrangement uses TRBV4-1 and TRBJ1-6; 7 positions agree with TRBD1. CDR3: CASSQRQGGNSYNSPLHF. The DNA of the CDR3 is TGCGCCAGCAGCCAACGCCAGGGGGGGAACTCCTATAATTCACCCCTCCACTTT.